What follows is one T cell receptor (beta chain) and its context. Its antigen target is currently unknown. There are no base qualities to consult, and no much larger clone falls within one base. The library was produced with PCR. Sequenced using an Illumina HiSeq 2500. Molecular barcoding was employed in the preparation of TCR libraries, with unique molecular identifiers being used to normalize TCRbeta repertoire quantification. TCRdb cleaned the public reads at Q25 with fastp, built clones with MiXCR and kept in-frame beta chains. Rows merge per CDR3 protein into single entries with the most common DNA and genes. Here the sample has about 980,000 distinct CDR3 sequences; 25% to 35% occur a single time. Together, the top ten hold more than 25% of the sample. According to the study, the label for this sample's treatment or condition signals: allogeneic hematopoietic cell transplantation with graft depleted of TCRalphabeta T cells and CD19 B cells. The transplant recipients were children given TCRalphabeta/CD19-depleted allogeneic hematopoietic cell grafts.

The source of the sample is a study of T-cell reconstitution after alpha-beta-depleted transplantation in children (TCRdb year 2016). Background on the whole study: Using TCR repertoire profiling, the study followed T-cell immune reconstitution in a quantitative way in children after TCRalphabeta/CD19-depleted allogeneic hematopoietic cell transplantation.

Beyond this particular receptor, the publication reports: Over the following months the frequencies of hyperexpanded clones went down, and after one year T-cell counts and TCRbeta diversity were mostly credited to newly produced T cells. In some patients, the high TCRbeta diversity seen at day 60 was put down to recipient T cells and intrathymic progenitors that had survived conditioning. The apparently early recovery of alphabetaT-cell counts about two months after transplant reportedly depended on only several hundred rapidly expanded clones that came from non-depleted graft cells.

Trimming costs V 5 bases and J 8 bases, and their ends lie 10 bases apart. Reading from cysteine to phenylalanine, the CDR3 counts 12 amino acids. Only CDR3 DNA is held: 36 bases, read in frame from base 1. As encoded in the germline V gene (reference sequence), CDR1 is SEHNR while CDR2 is FQNEAQ. The receptor's source is a boy younger than two who had a stem cell transplant for SCID, so the T cells may come from the graft donor. The sequence joins TRBV7-9 to TRBJ2-4; the D gene cannot be named for sure. Specimen: PBMCs, mostly from graft donor cells, collected 360 days after TCRalphabeta/CD19-depleted stem cell transplant. CDR3 sequence: CASSLEFDIQYF. In nucleotide form, the sequence is TGTGCCAGCAGCCTAGAATTCGACATTCAGTACTTC.